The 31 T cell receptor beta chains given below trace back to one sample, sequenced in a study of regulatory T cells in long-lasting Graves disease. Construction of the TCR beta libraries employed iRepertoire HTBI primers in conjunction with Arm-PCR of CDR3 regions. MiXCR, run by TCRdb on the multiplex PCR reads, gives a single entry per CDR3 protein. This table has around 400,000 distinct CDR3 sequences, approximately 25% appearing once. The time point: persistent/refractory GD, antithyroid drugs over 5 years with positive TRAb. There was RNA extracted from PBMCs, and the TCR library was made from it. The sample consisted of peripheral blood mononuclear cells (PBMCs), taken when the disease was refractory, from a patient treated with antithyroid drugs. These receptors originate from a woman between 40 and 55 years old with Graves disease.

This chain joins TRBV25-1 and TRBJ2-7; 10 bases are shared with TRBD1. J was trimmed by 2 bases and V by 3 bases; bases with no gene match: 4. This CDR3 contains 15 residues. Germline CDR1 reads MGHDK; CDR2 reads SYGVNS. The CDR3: CASSEWDRGTYEQYF. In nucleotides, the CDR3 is TGTGCCAGCAGTGAGTGGGACAGGGGAACCTACGAGCAGTACTTC.

CDR3 in amino acids: CAISESVASDLCEQYF. The CDR3, as DNA: TGTGCCATCAGTGAGTCAGTTGCTTCTGACCTCTGCGAGCAGTACTTC. The chain links TRBV10-3 to TRBJ2-7; D gene uncertain. Trimming cost V 0 bases and J 6 bases, with 18 bases left between them. The CDR3 loop spans 16 amino acids. Germline CDR1 ENHRY, CDR2 SYGVKD.

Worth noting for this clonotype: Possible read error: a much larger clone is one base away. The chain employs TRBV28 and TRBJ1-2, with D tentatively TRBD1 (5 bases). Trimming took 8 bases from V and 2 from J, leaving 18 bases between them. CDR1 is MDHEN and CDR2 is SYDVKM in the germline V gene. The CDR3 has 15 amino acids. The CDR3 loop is CASANLEGRNYGYTF. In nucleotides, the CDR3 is TGTGCCAGCGCCAACCTGGAGGGGAGAAACTATGGCTACACCTTC.

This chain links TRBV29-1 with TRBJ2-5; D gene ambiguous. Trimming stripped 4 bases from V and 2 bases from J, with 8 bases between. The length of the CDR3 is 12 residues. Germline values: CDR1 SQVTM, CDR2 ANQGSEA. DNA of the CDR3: TGCAGCGTTGTTGTCAGACAAGAGACCCAGTACTTC. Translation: CSVVVRQETQYF.

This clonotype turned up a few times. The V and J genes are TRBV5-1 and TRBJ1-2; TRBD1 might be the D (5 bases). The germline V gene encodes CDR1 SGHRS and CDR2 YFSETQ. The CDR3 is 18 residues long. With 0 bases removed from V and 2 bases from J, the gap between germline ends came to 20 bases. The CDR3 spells CASSLDLGSARDNYGYTF. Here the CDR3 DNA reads TGCGCCAGCAGCTTGGACCTCGGGAGTGCTCGGGACAACTATGGCTACACCTTC.

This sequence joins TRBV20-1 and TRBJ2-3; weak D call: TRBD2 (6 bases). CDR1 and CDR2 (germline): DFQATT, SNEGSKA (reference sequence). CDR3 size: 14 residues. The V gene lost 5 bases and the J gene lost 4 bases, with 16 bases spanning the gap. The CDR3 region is CSAGGTGASDTQYF. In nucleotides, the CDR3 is TGCAGTGCTGGGGGGACTGGAGCCTCAGATACGCAGTATTTT.

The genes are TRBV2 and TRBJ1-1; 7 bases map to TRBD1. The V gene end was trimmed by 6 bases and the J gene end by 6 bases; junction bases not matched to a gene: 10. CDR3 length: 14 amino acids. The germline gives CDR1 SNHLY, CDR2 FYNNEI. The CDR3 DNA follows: TGTGCCAGCAGCAGGGGGGGAGTCCCTGCTGAAGCTTTCTTT. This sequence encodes CASSRGGVPAEAFF.

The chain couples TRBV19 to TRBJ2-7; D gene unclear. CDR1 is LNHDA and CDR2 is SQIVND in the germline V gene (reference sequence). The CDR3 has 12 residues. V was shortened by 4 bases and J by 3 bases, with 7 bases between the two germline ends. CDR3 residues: CASSNAFYEQYF. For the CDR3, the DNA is TGTGCCAGTAGTAATGCCTTCTACGAGCAGTACTTC.

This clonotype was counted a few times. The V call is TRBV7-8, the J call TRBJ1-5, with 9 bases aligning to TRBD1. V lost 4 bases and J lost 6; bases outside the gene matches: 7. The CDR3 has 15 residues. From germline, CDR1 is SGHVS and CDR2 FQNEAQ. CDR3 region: CASSSPGTGLQPQHF. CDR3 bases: TGTGCCAGCAGCTCTCCCGGGACAGGGCTTCAGCCCCAGCATTTT.

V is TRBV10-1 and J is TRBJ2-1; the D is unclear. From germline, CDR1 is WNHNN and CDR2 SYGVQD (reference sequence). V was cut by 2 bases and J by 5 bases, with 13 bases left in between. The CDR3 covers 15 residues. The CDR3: CASSEDRAPNNEQFF. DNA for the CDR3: TGCGCCAGCAGTGAGGACCGGGCTCCTAACAATGAGCAGTTCTTC.

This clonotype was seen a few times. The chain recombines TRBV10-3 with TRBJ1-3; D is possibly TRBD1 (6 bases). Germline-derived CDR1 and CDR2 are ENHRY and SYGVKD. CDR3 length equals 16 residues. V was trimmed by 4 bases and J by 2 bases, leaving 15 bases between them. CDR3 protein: CAISGMTGPPGNTIYF. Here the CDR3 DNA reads TGTGCCATCAGTGGAATGACAGGCCCCCCTGGAAACACCATATATTTT.

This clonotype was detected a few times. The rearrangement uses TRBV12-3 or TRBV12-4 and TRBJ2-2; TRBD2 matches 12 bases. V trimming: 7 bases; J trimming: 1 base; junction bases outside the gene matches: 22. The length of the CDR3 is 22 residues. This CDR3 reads CASNKIGLAGFDLRVNTGELFF. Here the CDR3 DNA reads TGTGCCAGCAATAAAATCGGACTAGCGGGATTCGATCTCCGGGTGAACACCGGGGAGCTGTTTTTT.

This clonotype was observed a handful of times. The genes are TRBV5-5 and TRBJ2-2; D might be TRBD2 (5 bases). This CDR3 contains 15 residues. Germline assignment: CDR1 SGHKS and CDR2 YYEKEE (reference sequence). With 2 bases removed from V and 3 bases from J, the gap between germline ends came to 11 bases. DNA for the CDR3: TGTGCCAGCAGCTTTGGGAGATCTCACACCGGGGAGCTGTTTTTT. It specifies CASSFGRSHTGELFF.

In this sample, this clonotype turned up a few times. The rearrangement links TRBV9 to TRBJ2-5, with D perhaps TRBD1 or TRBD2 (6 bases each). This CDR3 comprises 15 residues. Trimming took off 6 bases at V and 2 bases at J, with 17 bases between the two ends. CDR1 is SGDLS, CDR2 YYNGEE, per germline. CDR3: CASTLGGNPQETQYF. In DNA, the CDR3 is TGTGCCAGCACTTTAGGGGGGAATCCACAAGAGACCCAGTACTTC.

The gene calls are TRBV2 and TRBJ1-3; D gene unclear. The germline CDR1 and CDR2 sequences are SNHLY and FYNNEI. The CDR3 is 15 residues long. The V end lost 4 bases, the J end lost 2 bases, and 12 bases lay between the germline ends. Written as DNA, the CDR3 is TGTGCCAGCAGTGCTACGGCCGGGCCTGGAAACACCATATATTTT. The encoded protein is CASSATAGPGNTIYF. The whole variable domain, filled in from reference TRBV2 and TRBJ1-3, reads EPEVTQTPSHQVTQMGQEVILRCVPISNHLYFYWYRQILGQKVEFLVSFYNNEISEKSEIFDDQFSVERPDGSNFTLKIRSTKLEDSAMYFCASSATAGPGNTIYFGEGSWLTVV.

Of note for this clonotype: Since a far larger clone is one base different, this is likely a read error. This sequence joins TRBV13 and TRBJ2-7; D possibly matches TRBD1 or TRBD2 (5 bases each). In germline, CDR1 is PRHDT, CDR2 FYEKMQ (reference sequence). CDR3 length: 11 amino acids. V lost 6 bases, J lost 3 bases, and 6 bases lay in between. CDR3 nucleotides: TGTGCCAGCAGGGGGGACTACGAGCAGTACTTC. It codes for CASRGDYEQYF. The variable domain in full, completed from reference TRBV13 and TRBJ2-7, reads AAGVIQSPRHLIKEKRETATLKCYPIPRHDTVYWYQQGPGQDPQFLISFYEKMQSDKGSIPDRFSAQQFSDYHSELNMSSLELGDSALYFCASRGDYEQYFGPGTRLTVT.

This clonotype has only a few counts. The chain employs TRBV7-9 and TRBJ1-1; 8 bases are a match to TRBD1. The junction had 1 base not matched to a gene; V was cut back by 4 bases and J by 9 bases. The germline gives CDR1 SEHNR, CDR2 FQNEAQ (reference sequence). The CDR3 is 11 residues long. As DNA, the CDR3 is TGTGCCAGCAGCTCCAGGGGGCAAGCTTTCTTT. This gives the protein CASSSRGQAFF. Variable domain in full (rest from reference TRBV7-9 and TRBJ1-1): DTGVSQNPRHKITKRGQNVTFRCDPISEHNRLYWYRQTLGQGPEFLTYFQNEAQLEKSRLLSDRFSAERPKGSFSTLEIQRTEQGDSAMYLCASSSRGQAFFGQGTRLTVV.

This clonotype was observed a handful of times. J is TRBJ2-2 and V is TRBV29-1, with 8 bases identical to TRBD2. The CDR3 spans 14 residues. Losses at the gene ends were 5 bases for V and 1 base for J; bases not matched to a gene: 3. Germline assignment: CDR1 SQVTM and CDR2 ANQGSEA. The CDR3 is CSVLLAENTGELFF. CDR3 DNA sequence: TGCAGCGTTTTACTAGCGGAGAACACCGGGGAGCTGTTTTTT.

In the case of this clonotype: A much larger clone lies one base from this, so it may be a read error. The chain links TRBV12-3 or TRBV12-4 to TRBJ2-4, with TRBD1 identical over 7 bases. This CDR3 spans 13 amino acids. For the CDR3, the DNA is TGTGCCGGCAGTCGACAGGGTATACACATTCAGTACTTC. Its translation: CAGSRQGIHIQYF.

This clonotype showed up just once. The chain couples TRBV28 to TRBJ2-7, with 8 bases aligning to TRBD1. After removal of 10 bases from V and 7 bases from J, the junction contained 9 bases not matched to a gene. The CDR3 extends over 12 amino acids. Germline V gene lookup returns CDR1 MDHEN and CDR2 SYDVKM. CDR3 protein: CAIKQGEREQYF. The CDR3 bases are TGTGCCATCAAACAGGGGGAAAGGGAGCAGTACTTC.

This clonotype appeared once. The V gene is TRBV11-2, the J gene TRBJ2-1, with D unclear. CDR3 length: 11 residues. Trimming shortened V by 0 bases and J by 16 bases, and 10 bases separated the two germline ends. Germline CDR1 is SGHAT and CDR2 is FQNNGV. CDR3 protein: CASSLDLGYFF. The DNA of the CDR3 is TGTGCCAGCAGCTTAGATCTGGGGTATTTCTTC.

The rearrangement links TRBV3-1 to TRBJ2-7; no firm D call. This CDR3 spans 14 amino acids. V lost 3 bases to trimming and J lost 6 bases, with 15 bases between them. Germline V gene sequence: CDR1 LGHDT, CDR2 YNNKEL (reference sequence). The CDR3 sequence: CASSHIYSAREQYF. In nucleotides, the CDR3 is TGTGCCAGCAGCCATATCTACAGCGCACGCGAGCAGTACTTC.

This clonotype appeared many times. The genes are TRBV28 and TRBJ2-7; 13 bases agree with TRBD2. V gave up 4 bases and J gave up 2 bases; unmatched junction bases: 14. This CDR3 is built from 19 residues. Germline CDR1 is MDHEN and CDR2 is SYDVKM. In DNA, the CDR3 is TGTGCCAGCAGTTCCCCCCTACTAGCGGGAGGGCCTATAGCCTACGAGCAGTACTTC. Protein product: CASSSPLLAGGPIAYEQYF.

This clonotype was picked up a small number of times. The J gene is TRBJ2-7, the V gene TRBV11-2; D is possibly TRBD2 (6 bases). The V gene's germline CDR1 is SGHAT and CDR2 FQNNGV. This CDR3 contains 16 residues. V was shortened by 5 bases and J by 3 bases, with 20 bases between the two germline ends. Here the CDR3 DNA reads TGTGCCAGCAGCCCCAACCTCTCGGGAGATGGCTACGAGCAGTACTTC. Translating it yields CASSPNLSGDGYEQYF.

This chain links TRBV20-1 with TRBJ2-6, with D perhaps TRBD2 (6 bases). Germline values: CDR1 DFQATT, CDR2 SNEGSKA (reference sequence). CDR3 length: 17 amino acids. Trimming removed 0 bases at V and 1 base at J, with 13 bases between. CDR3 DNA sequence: TGCAGTGCTAGAGATCAGGAGGAGGGGTCTGGGGCCAACGTCCTGACTTTC. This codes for CSARDQEEGSGANVLTF.

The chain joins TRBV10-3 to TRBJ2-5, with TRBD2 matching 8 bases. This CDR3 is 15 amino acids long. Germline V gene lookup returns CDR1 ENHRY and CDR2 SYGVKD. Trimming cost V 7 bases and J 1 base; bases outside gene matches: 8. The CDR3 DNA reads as TGTGCCATCAAGTCCCAGCGGGAGCCCCAAGAGACCCAGTACTTC. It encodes CAIKSQREPQETQYF.

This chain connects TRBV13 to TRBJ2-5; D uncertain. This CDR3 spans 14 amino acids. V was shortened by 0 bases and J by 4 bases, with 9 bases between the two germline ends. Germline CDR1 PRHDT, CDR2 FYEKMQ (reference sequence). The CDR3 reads CASSLGGLGETQYF. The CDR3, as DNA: TGTGCCAGCAGCTTAGGGGGGTTGGGAGAGACCCAGTACTTC.

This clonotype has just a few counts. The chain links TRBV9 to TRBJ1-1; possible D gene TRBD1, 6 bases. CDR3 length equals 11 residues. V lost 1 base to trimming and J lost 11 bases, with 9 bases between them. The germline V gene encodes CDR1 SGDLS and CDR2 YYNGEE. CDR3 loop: CASSVRGDAFF. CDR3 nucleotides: TGTGCCAGCAGCGTAAGGGGGGACGCTTTCTTT.

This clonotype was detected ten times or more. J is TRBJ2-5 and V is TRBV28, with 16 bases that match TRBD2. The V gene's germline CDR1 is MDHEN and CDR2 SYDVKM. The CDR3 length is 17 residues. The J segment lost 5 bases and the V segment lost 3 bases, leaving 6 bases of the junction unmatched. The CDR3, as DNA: TGTGCCAGCAGTTTCGGTCTGGGACTAGCGGGAGGGGAGACCCAGTACTTC. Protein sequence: CASSFGLGLAGGETQYF.

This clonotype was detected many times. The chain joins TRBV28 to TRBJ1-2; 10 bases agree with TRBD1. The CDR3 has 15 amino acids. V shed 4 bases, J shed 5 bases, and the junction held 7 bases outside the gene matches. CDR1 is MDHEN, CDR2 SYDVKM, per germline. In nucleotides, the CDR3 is TGTGCCAGCAGTTCCCCGACAGGGGGCCGTTATGGCTACACCTTC. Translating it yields CASSSPTGGRYGYTF.

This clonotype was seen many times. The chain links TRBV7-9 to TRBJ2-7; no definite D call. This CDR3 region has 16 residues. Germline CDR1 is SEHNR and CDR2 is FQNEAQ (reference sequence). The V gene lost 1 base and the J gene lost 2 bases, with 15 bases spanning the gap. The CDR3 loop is CASSLVQGPVPYEQYF. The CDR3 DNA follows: TGTGCCAGCAGCTTAGTCCAAGGGCCGGTTCCCTACGAGCAGTACTTC.